Shown below are 16 T cell receptor beta chains from a single sample sequenced in a study of T cell changes during pregnancy in multiple sclerosis. Sequencing was performed with immunoSEQ multiplex PCR; in TCRdb, only in-frame clones are kept and a portion is missing. The sample yields about 40,000 clones, about nine tenths seen once. The sequencing used CD4+ T cells from peripheral blood mononuclear cells, collected in the first trimester of pregnancy. These receptors all stem from a female donor with multiple sclerosis, enrolled in a pregnancy study.

V usage is TRBV25-1 and J usage is TRBJ2-7; 8 bases fit TRBD2. CDR1 is MGHDK and CDR2 is SYGVNS in the germline V gene. The V gene end was trimmed by 5 bases and the J gene end by 2 bases; junction bases not matched to a gene: 17. There are 18 residues in the CDR3. This CDR3 reads CASSTPNGLAGDPYEQYF. The CDR3 nucleotides are TGTGCCAGCAGTACCCCAAACGGGCTAGCGGGCGATCCCTACGAGCAGTACTTC.

Only one count was recorded for this clone. The chain combines TRBV7-3 with TRBJ1-2; 7 positions match TRBD1. CDR1 SGHTA and CDR2 FQGTGA come from the germline V gene. V lost 2 bases to trimming and J lost 2 bases; unmatched junction nucleotides: 5. This CDR3 is built from 15 residues. The CDR3 coding sequence is TGTGCCAGCAGCTTATTCACAGGGGAAAACTATGGCTACACCTTC. Translated: CASSLFTGENYGYTF.

V is TRBV2 and J is TRBJ1-3; no definite D call. The CDR3 sequence is 13 residues long. V shed 2 bases and J shed 0 bases, with 2 bases lying between them. From germline, CDR1 is SNHLY and CDR2 FYNNEI. The DNA of the CDR3 is TGTGCCAGCAGTGAACGCTCTGGAAACACCATATATTTT. Amino acid sequence: CASSERSGNTIYF. Together with reference TRBV2 and TRBJ1-3, the CDR3 gives the full variable domain: EPEVTQTPSHQVTQMGQEVILRCVPISNHLYFYWYRQILGQKVEFLVSFYNNEISEKSEIFDDQFSVERPDGSNFTLKIRSTKLEDSAMYFCASSERSGNTIYFGEGSWLTVV.

The chain combines TRBV5-1 with TRBJ2-4; D perhaps matches TRBD2 (6 bases). Germline assignment: CDR1 SGHRS and CDR2 YFSETQ. V lost 3 bases and J 0 bases, leaving 7 bases between the germline ends. There are 14 residues in the CDR3. CDR3 sequence (DNA): TGCGCCAGCAGCTCGGGACTAGCCAAAAACATTCAGTACTTC. It encodes CASSSGLAKNIQYF.

This rearrangement joins TRBV7-3 to TRBJ1-1, with 7 bases lining up with TRBD1. In germline, CDR1 is SGHTA, CDR2 FQGTGA. The trim removed 4 bases at V and 4 bases at J, leaving 9 bases unmatched. This CDR3 is 15 amino acids long. CDR3 nucleotides: TGTGCCAGCAGCTCAAGCCGACAGGGTTTCACTGAAGCTTTCTTT. This encodes CASSSSRQGFTEAFF.

This clone was observed a single time. J is TRBJ2-5 and V is TRBV18; D is unclear. V lost 3 bases and J lost 5, with 22 bases in between. Germline CDR1 is KGHSH and CDR2 is LQKENI. The CDR3 length is 17 residues. CDR3 amino acids: CASSPGTLATASETQYF. The CDR3 DNA is TGTGCCAGCTCACCGGGCACCCTCGCCACAGCATCGGAGACCCAGTACTTC.

This chain joins TRBV18 and TRBJ2-7; unclear D gene. Germline V CDR1 and CDR2: KGHSH, LQKENI. This CDR3 has 13 residues. Trimming shortened V by 3 bases and J by 4 bases, and 10 bases separated the two germline ends. The CDR3 sequence is CASSPVRLYEQYF. Written as DNA, the CDR3 is TGTGCCAGCTCACCGGTCAGATTATACGAGCAGTACTTC.

This chain connects TRBV6-1 to TRBJ1-2; 10 nucleotides agree with TRBD1. Trimming removed 6 bases from V and 6 bases from J; junction bases left unmatched: 10. The CDR3 runs to 15 residues. The germline V gene encodes CDR1 MNHNS and CDR2 SASEGT. In DNA form, the CDR3 reads TGTGCCAGCAGGGGACTGACAGGGGGCGATGATGGCTACACCTTC. Its protein is CASRGLTGGDDGYTF.

This clone has only one observation. The CDR3 protein is CAWQTAGFQPQHF. The CDR3 DNA is TGTGCCTGGCAGACAGCGGGTTTCCAGCCCCAGCATTTT. J is TRBJ1-5 and V is TRBV30, with D tentatively TRBD1 (5 bases). Germline CDR1 is GTSNPN and CDR2 is SVGIG (reference sequence). Deletions cut 5 bases from V and 7 bases from J, with 15 bases between. CDR3 length: 13 amino acids.

V gene TRBV2 combines with J gene TRBJ1-2; 7 nucleotides match TRBD1. Per the germline V gene, CDR1 is SNHLY and CDR2 is FYNNEI. V gave up 6 bases and J gave up 6 bases; unmatched junction bases: 4. The CDR3 length is 12 residues. As DNA, the CDR3 is TGTGCCAGCAGCGCTGGACAGGATGGCTACACCTTC. Its protein product is CASSAGQDGYTF. The full variable domain, in which reference TRBV2 and TRBJ1-2 provide the parts outside the CDR3, is EPEVTQTPSHQVTQMGQEVILRCVPISNHLYFYWYRQILGQKVEFLVSFYNNEISEKSEIFDDQFSVERPDGSNFTLKIRSTKLEDSAMYFCASSAGQDGYTFGSGTRLTVV.

The V call is TRBV14, the J call TRBJ2-5; D is unresolved. V was cut by 6 bases and J by 3 bases, with 17 bases left in between. This CDR3 has 15 residues. Germline lookup yields CDR1 SGHDN and CDR2 FVKESK. The CDR3 region is CASSDSLRIKETQYF. In DNA form, the CDR3 reads TGTGCCAGCAGTGATTCCCTCAGGATTAAAGAGACCCAGTACTTC.

Only one count was recorded for this clone. This rearrangement joins TRBV18 to TRBJ2-3; 9 bases line up with TRBD1. The trim removed 4 bases at V and 3 bases at J, leaving 2 bases unmatched. The germline V gene has CDR1 KGHSH and CDR2 LQKENI. This CDR3 is built from 14 residues. The CDR3 is CASSQDRGTDTQYF. The CDR3 nucleotides read TGTGCCAGCTCACAGGACAGGGGAACAGATACGCAGTATTTT.

The chain is built from TRBV7-2 and TRBJ2-7; the D is unclear. V was shortened by 3 bases and J by 0 bases, with 18 bases between the two germline ends. The CDR3 totals 17 residues. CDR1 and CDR2 (germline): SGHTA, FQGNSA. The CDR3, as DNA: TGTGCCAGCAGCTTCATGAGCGAGCCAAGGAGCTCCTACGAGCAGTACTTC. This encodes CASSFMSEPRSSYEQYF.

The chain has TRBV6-1 and TRBJ2-7, with D maybe TRBD1 (5 bases). Germline values: CDR1 MNHNS, CDR2 SASEGT. CDR3 length: 13 amino acids. Trimming removed 6 bases at V and 2 bases at J, with 11 bases between. CDR3 residues: CASRVRAAYEQYF. In DNA form, the CDR3 reads TGTGCCAGCAGGGTCAGGGCAGCCTACGAGCAGTACTTC.

As concerns this clone: A much larger clone sits a single nucleotide away, making a read error possible. This sequence joins TRBV6-5 and TRBJ1-5, with a possible D match to TRBD1 (6 bases). Germline CDR1 and CDR2: MNHEY and SVGAGI. The CDR3 extends over 13 amino acids. V was clipped by 10 bases and J by 0 bases, with 10 bases between them. Written as DNA, the CDR3 is TGTGCCAACGGGACATTTAGCAATCAGCCCCAGCATTTT. This encodes CANGTFSNQPQHF.

This chain uses TRBV7-3 with TRBJ1-1; TRBD1 agrees at 9 bases. V was pared by 4 bases and J by 3 bases, with 3 bases of the junction left unmatched. The CDR3 is made up of 14 amino acids. In germline, CDR1 is SGHTA, CDR2 FQGTGA. For the CDR3, the DNA is TGTGCCAGCAGCTCCGGACAGGGGCACACTGAAGCTTTCTTT. It is translated as CASSSGQGHTEAFF.